The 9 T cell receptor beta chains given below trace back to one sample, sequenced in a study of somatic mutations in cytotoxic T cells in rheumatoid arthritis. Assay: immunoSEQ multiplex PCR; the TCRdb copy retains only in-frame clones and omits some. Here the sample spans more than 8,000 clones, more than 60% being singletons. Sequenced input: CD8+ T cells sorted from blood. The receptors were sampled from a man between 50 and 59 years old in good health.

The rearrangement links TRBV27 to TRBJ1-2, with 9 bases lining up with TRBD1. The CDR3 spans 15 residues. The V and J ends lost 0 bases and 8 bases, in that order; junction bases with no gene match: 7. Germline V lookup: CDR1 MNHEY, CDR2 SMNVEV (reference sequence). The CDR3 loop is CASSLSGTGTLGYTF. The CDR3 DNA reads as TGTGCCAGCAGTTTATCCGGGACAGGGACCTTAGGCTACACCTTC.

This clone was counted a single time. V gene TRBV4-1 combines with J gene TRBJ2-1, with a weak D call TRBD2 (5 bases). This CDR3 comprises 17 residues. Trimming shortened V by 0 bases and J by 3 bases, and 15 bases separated the two germline ends. Germline CDR1 reads MGHRA; CDR2 reads YSYEKL. CDR3 in amino acids: CASSQERPRAGYNEQFF. DNA of the CDR3: TGCGCCAGCAGCCAAGAACGTCCGCGGGCGGGCTACAATGAGCAGTTCTTC.

The chain uses TRBV28 and TRBJ2-3, with TRBD2 identical over 10 bases. Germline trimming cut 1 base from V and 3 bases from J; bases unmatched to any gene: 7. The germline gives CDR1 MDHEN, CDR2 SYDVKM. The CDR3 runs to 17 residues. The CDR3 loop reads CASSLYSTSGLTDTQYF. The CDR3 nucleotides are TGTGCCAGCAGTTTATATTCGACTAGCGGGCTAACAGATACGCAGTATTTT.

The V call is TRBV7-9, the J call TRBJ2-7, with 8 bases that match TRBD2. The V and J ends lost 5 bases and 4 bases, in that order; junction bases with no gene match: 4. The CDR3 loop spans 13 amino acids. The V gene's germline CDR1 is SEHNR and CDR2 FQNEAQ (reference sequence). The CDR3 is CASSKRERYEQYF. The CDR3 nucleotides are TGTGCCAGCAGCAAGCGGGAGAGATACGAGCAGTACTTC. The full variable domain, its missing parts supplied by reference TRBV7-9 and TRBJ2-7, is DTGVSQNPRHKITKRGQNVTFRCDPISEHNRLYWYRQTLGQGPEFLTYFQNEAQLEKSRLLSDRFSAERPKGSFSTLEIQRTEQGDSAMYLCASSKRERYEQYFGPGTRLTVT.

The chain has TRBV19 and TRBJ1-1, with 7 bases fitting TRBD1. Trimming removed 6 bases from V and 1 base from J; junction bases left unmatched: 5. The CDR3 is 14 residues long. Germline V gene sequence: CDR1 LNHDA, CDR2 SQIVND (reference sequence). The CDR3 DNA follows: TGTGCCAGTAGCTTAGGGGGCCGGAACACTGAAGCTTTCTTT. Translating it yields CASSLGGRNTEAFF.

The chain combines TRBV5-1 with TRBJ1-4; D might be TRBD1 (5 bases). The CDR3 runs to 16 residues. The germline gives CDR1 SGHRS, CDR2 YFSETQ. V lost 2 bases, J lost 0 bases, and 11 bases lay in between. CDR3 DNA: TGCGCCAGCAGCTTTGTCCCACAGGCAACTAATGAAAAACTGTTTTTT. As protein: CASSFVPQATNEKLFF. The full variable domain, with the rest looked up from reference TRBV5-1 and TRBJ1-4, is KAGVTQTPRYLIKTRGQQVTLSCSPISGHRSVSWYQQTPGQGLQFLFEYFSETQRNKGNFPGRFSGRQFSNSRSEMNVSTLELGDSALYLCASSFVPQATNEKLFFGSGTQLSVL.

The V gene is TRBV5-1, the J gene TRBJ1-2, with no clear D. The CDR3 is made up of 13 amino acids. The V gene lost 1 base and the J gene lost 0 bases, with 4 bases spanning the gap. Per germline, CDR1 SGHRS and CDR2 YFSETQ. The CDR3 loop is CASSLSANYGYTF. The CDR3 region has the DNA TGCGCCAGCAGCTTGTCAGCTAACTATGGCTACACCTTC.

The chain has TRBV19 and TRBJ2-1; D might be TRBD2 (6 bases). Germline V CDR1 and CDR2: LNHDA, SQIVND (reference sequence). Trimming removed 5 bases from V and 9 bases from J, with 20 bases in between. The CDR3 runs 15 residues. DNA for the CDR3: TGTGCCAGTAGTGACGGGACTGGGGGGAGTGGTGAGCAGTTCTTC. As protein: CASSDGTGGSGEQFF.

The chain combines TRBV11-2 with TRBJ2-5; 8 nucleotides agree with TRBD1. V lost 5 bases, J lost 5 bases, and 7 bases stayed unmatched. Germline V gives CDR1 SGHAT, CDR2 FQNNGV. The length of the CDR3 is 14 residues. The CDR3 spells CASSLTGGWETQYF. The CDR3 nucleotides read TGTGCCAGCAGCCTTACAGGGGGATGGGAGACCCAGTACTTC.